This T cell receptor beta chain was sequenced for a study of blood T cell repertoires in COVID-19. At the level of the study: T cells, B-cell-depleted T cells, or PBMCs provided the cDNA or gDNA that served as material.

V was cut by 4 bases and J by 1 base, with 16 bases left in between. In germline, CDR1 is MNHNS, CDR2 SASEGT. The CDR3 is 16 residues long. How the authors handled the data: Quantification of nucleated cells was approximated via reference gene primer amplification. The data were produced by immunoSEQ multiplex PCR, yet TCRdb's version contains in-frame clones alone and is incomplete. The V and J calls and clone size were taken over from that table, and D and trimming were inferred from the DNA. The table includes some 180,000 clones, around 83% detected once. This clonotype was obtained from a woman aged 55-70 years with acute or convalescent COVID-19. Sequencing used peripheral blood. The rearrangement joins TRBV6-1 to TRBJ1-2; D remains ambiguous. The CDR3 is CASSVFRGSGNYGYTF. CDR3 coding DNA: TGTGCCAGCAGTGTATTCCGGGGATCGGGTAACTATGGCTACACCTTC.